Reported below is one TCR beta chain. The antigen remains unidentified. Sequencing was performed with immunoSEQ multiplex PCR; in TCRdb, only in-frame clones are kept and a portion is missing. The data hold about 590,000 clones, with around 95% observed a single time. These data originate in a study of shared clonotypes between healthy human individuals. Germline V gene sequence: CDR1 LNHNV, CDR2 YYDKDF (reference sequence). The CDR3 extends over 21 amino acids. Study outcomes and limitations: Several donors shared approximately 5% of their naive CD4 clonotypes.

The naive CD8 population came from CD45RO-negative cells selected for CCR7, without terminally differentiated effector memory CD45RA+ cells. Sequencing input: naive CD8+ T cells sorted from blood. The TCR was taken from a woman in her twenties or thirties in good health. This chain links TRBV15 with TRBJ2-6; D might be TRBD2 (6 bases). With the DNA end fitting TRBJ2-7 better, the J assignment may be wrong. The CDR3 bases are TGTGCCACCAGCATCTCCCGCCCCGCGACGTCACAAGATGCGGGGAATCCAGCGCAGTACTTC. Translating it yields CATSISRPATSQDAGNPAQYF.